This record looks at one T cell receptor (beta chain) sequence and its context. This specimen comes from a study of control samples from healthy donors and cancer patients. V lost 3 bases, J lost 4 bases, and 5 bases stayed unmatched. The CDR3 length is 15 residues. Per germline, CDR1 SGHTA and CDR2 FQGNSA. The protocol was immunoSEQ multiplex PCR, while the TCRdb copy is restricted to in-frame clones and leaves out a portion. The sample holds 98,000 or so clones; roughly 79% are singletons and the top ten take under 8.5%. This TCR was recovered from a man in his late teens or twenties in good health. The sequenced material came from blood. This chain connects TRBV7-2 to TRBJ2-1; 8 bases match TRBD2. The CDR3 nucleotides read TGTGCCAGCAGCTTCCGTAGCGGGGAGTACAATGAGCAGTTCTTC. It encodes CASSFRSGEYNEQFF. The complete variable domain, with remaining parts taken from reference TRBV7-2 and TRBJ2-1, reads GAGVSQSPSNKVTEKGKDVELRCDPISGHTALYWYRQSLGQGLEFLIYFQGNSAPDKSGLPSDRFSAERTGGSVSTLTIQRTQQEDSAVYLCASSFRSGEYNEQFFGPGTRLTVL.